Listed below are T cell receptor beta chains from one sample, sequenced in a study of blood T cell repertoires in COVID-19. Method: immunoSEQ multiplex PCR; TCRdb's copy keeps in-frame clones and lacks some. In the table there are around 78,000 clones, roughly 86% of which are singletons. Sequenced sample: peripheral blood. The receptors come from a woman aged 55-70 years with acute or convalescent COVID-19. The CDR3 runs from the conserved cysteine through the conserved F or W. The D gene is left open where the match is weak. Rows may omit the clone size; those that give it use once, few, many or a size class.

.	12	TRBV7-9	.	TRBJ1-1	TGTGCCGCTTCAAACATGAACACTGAAGCTTTCTTT	CAASNMNTEAFF
TRBD1	14	TRBV29-1	.	TRBJ1-5	TGCAGCGTCACAGGAGGGGGCGCGGAACAGCCCCAGCATTTT	CSVTGGGAEQPQHF
TRBD2	17	TRBV7-3	.	TRBJ2-4	TGTGCCAGCAGCCTGGGAGGGGATGGACTAGCCAAAAACATTCAGTACTTC	CASSLGGDGLAKNIQYF
.	13	TRBV9	.	TRBJ1-1	TGTGCCAGCAGCGTAGGAGGGCCCACTGAAGCTTTCTTT	CASSVGGPTEAFF
TRBD1	15	TRBV18	.	TRBJ1-3	TGTGCCAGCTCCATGGACAGGGGGCCCGGAAACACCATATATTTT	CASSMDRGPGNTIYF
TRBD2	16	TRBV5-5	once	TRBJ2-2	TGTGCCAGCAGCTTAGGCCTAGCGGACAACACCGGGGAGCTGTTTTTT	CASSLGLADNTGELFF
TRBD1	14	TRBV18	.	TRBJ1-2	TGTGCCAGCTCACCGGGACAGGGTCTCTATGGCTACACCTTC	CASSPGQGLYGYTF
.	14	TRBV6-5	.	TRBJ2-7	TGTGCCAGCAGGAGCCCTTCGGTATCTACCGAGCAGTACTTC	CASRSPSVSTEQYF
.	14	TRBV19	once	TRBJ1-2	TGTGCCAGTCACGAAGGGGTTATCAACTATGGCTACACCTTC	CASHEGVINYGYTF
TRBD1	14	TRBV5-6	.	TRBJ2-7	TGTGCCAGCAATCTCAGGGGGCGCACCTACGAGCAGTACTTC	CASNLRGRTYEQYF
.	16	TRBV7-6	.	TRBJ2-2	TGTGCCAGCAGCTTAGTAAGACAAGCGAACACCGGGGAGCTGTTTTTT	CASSLVRQANTGELFF
TRBD2	15	TRBV6-5	.	TRBJ2-3	TGTGCCAGCAGGCCAGGGCTAGCGGTCACAGATACGCAGTATTTT	CASRPGLAVTDTQYF
.	15	TRBV5-4	.	TRBJ1-4	TGTGCCAGCAGCATCCGACATTCAACTAATGAAAAACTGTTTTTT	CASSIRHSTNEKLFF
.	17	TRBV19	.	TRBJ1-3	TGTGCCAGTAGTAACCGACGGAGAGCCGACTCTGGAAACACCATATATTTT	CASSNRRRADSGNTIYF
.	14	TRBV18	.	TRBJ2-1	TGTGCCAGCTCACCGTCCCCAGGGGACAATGAGCAGTTCTTC	CASSPSPGDNEQFF
TRBD2	15	TRBV7-9	.	TRBJ2-3	TGTGCCAGCAGCTCCGAGGCGGGGGTCACAGATACGCAGTATTTT	CASSSEAGVTDTQYF
TRBD1	15	TRBV6-2/TRBV6-3	.	TRBJ2-7	TGTGCCAGCAGTACTAGGACAGGGGGCTCCCACGAGCAGTACTTC	CASSTRTGGSHEQYF
.	11	TRBV6-6	.	TRBJ1-1	TGTGCCAGCAGCAGTAACACTGAAGCTTTCTTT	CASSSNTEAFF
.	15	TRBV20-1	.	TRBJ2-5	TGCAGTGCTAGTGGGGCAGGGGCTTTCCAAGAGACCCAGTACTTC	CSASGAGAFQETQYF
TRBD1	18	TRBV5-6	.	TRBJ1-3	TGTGCCAGCAGCCCCGGGACAGGGCATGCTGTCTCTGGAAACACCATATATTTT	CASSPGTGHAVSGNTIYF
.	14	TRBV7-9	.	TRBJ1-6	TGTGCCAGCAGCGAGGACTCGGTTAATTCACCCCTCCACTTT	CASSEDSVNSPLHF
.	11	TRBV12-3/TRBV12-4	.	TRBJ2-1	TGTGCCAGCAGTTTAGCACTAGGGCAGTTCTTC	CASSLALGQFF
TRBD2	15	TRBV2	.	TRBJ2-6	TGTGCCAGCAGTGAACCGCGGGGGAGGGCCAACGTCCTGACTTTC	CASSEPRGRANVLTF
.	17	TRBV7-2	.	TRBJ2-3	TGTGCCAGCAGCAGCCGGGCGGGTCGGGGATGGACAGATACGCAGTATTTT	CASSSRAGRGWTDTQYF
TRBD2	15	TRBV28	.	TRBJ2-7	TGTGCCAGCAGTTTAGCCCACTGGCGGGGGGACGAGCAGTACTTC	CASSLAHWRGDEQYF
TRBD2	16	TRBV7-2	.	TRBJ2-1	TGTGCCAGCAGCCCCCTTCCTAGCGGGAGTGGCAATGAGCAGTTCTTC	CASSPLPSGSGNEQFF
.	14	TRBV19	.	TRBJ2-7	TGTGCCAGTAGTATATCGGAGAACTCCTACGAGCAGTACTTC	CASSISENSYEQYF
TRBD1	16	TRBV9	.	TRBJ2-4	TGTGCCAGCAGCGCCCAACAGGGGGCAGTTTTTGACATTCAGTACTTC	CASSAQQGAVFDIQYF
.	15	TRBV19	.	TRBJ1-5	TGTGCCAGTAGTGCGACAGTTTGGAGCAATCAGCCCCAGCATTTT	CASSATVWSNQPQHF
TRBD2	17	TRBV27	once	TRBJ2-5	TGTGCCAGCAGTTTTCTCGAGGCGACTAGCGGAATAGAGACCCAGTACTTC	CASSFLEATSGIETQYF
.	14	TRBV7-6	.	TRBJ2-7	TGTGCCAGCAGCTCGAGACTGGATACCTACGAGCAGTACTTC	CASSSRLDTYEQYF
TRBD1	14	TRBV7-2	.	TRBJ2-7	TGTGCCAGCAGGTCCGGGACAGGGGTCTACGAGCAGTACTTC	CASRSGTGVYEQYF
TRBD1	16	TRBV7-2	.	TRBJ2-3	TGTGCCAGCAGAAGAAAGACAGGGGCTAGCACAGATACGCAGTATTTT	CASRRKTGASTDTQYF
.	14	TRBV11-1	.	TRBJ2-1	TGTGCCAGCAGCTTGGGCGGGAAACACAATGAGCAGTTCTTC	CASSLGGKHNEQFF
TRBD2	14	TRBV29-1	.	TRBJ2-3	TGCAGCGACCAGGGAGGGGCGGGCACAGATACGCAGTATTTT	CSDQGGAGTDTQYF
TRBD2	13	TRBV7-2	few	TRBJ2-7	TGTGCCAGCAGCTTCCAGGGAGGGAGTGAGCAGTACTTC	CASSFQGGSEQYF
.	13	TRBV15	once	TRBJ1-2	TGTGCCACCAGCAGAGACAGGATGGGCGGCTACACCTTC	CATSRDRMGGYTF